Listed below are T cell receptor beta chains from one sample, sequenced in a study of shared clonotypes between healthy human individuals. Libraries were prepared by immunoSEQ multiplex PCR; TCRdb keeps only in-frame clonotypes and omits some of them. The sample has about 2 million clones; roughly 95% are singletons. Specimen: naive CD8+ T cells sorted from blood. The receptor set was obtained from a man younger than 35 in good health. Both conserved end residues are part of each CDR3. Each record gives: J gene, clone size, V gene, D gene, CDR3 protein, CDR3 DNA. The D gene is left open where the match is weak. The listing skips clone size in some rows; elsewhere it reads once, few, many or a size class.

TRBJ1-3 | NA | TRBV7-3 | NA | CASSADSGNTIYF | TGTGCCAGCAGCGCAGATTCTGGAAACACCATATATTTT
TRBJ2-7 | NA | TRBV7-6 | NA | CASSFGGAGEQYF | TGTGCCAGCAGCTTCGGAGGGGCGGGCGAGCAGTACTTC
TRBJ1-4 | NA | TRBV6-5 | NA | CASSYSSTTNEKLFF | TGTGCCAGCAGTTACTCTTCCACAACTAATGAAAAACTGTTTTTT
TRBJ2-7 | NA | TRBV7-6 | TRBD1 | CASSPGQGALPYEQYF | TGTGCCAGCAGCCCTGGACAGGGGGCGCTACCCTACGAGCAGTACTTC
TRBJ2-1 | NA | TRBV30 | NA | CAWNIGLGGSYNEQFF | TGTGCCTGGAATATCGGGTTGGGAGGATCCTACAATGAGCAGTTCTTC
TRBJ2-5 | once | TRBV15 | TRBD2 | CATSRDRLPSGNQETQYF | TGTGCCACCAGCAGAGATAGATTGCCTAGCGGGAACCAAGAGACCCAGTACTTC
TRBJ1-1 | NA | TRBV7-9 | TRBD1 | CASSAQRQGNTEAFF | TGTGCCAGCAGCGCCCAAAGACAGGGGAATACTGAAGCTTTCTTT
TRBJ2-6 | once | TRBV5-4 | NA | CASSLGPAEVLTF | TGTGCCAGCAGCTTGGGTCCGGCTGAGGTCCTGACTTTC
TRBJ2-5 | NA | TRBV7-9 | TRBD1 | CASSGQDKETQYF | TGTGCCAGCAGCGGACAGGATAAAGAGACCCAGTACTTC
TRBJ1-2 | once | TRBV11-2 | NA | CASSLRGAHYGYTF | TGTGCCAGCAGCTTACGGGGGGCTCACTATGGCTACACCTTC
TRBJ1-2 | NA | TRBV27 | NA | CASSLSQGNGYTF | TGTGCCAGCAGTTTATCACAGGGAAACGGCTACACCTTC
TRBJ2-1 | NA | TRBV5-1 | NA | CASSSHTSSDEQFF | TGCGCCAGCAGCTCCCACACTAGCTCGGATGAGCAGTTCTTC
TRBJ1-1 | NA | TRBV19 | NA | CASSITSNTEAFF | TGTGCCAGTAGTATAACATCGAACACTGAAGCTTTCTTT
TRBJ1-3 | NA | TRBV6-5 | TRBD1 | CASRPDRVGNTIYF | TGTGCCAGCAGACCTGACAGGGTCGGAAACACCATATATTTT
TRBJ2-2 | NA | TRBV5-4 | TRBD2 | CASSFLAGGPGELFF | TGTGCCAGCAGCTTTCTAGCGGGGGGACCCGGGGAGCTGTTTTTT
TRBJ2-7 | NA | TRBV19 | TRBD1 | CASSPGTGSLEQYF | TGTGCCAGTAGTCCCGGGACAGGCTCTCTCGAGCAGTACTTC
TRBJ2-7 | NA | TRBV27 | TRBD2 | CASSPTVAGDMEQYF | TGTGCCAGCAGTCCAACGGTAGCGGGGGACATGGAGCAGTACTTC
TRBJ2-7 | NA | TRBV11-2 | TRBD1 | CASSLNRGYEQYF | TGTGCCAGCAGCTTGAACAGGGGCTACGAGCAGTACTTC
TRBJ2-5 | NA | TRBV25-1 | NA | CASSPLGGGDQETQYF | TGTGCCAGCAGTCCCCTGGGGGGTGGAGACCAAGAGACCCAGTACTTC
TRBJ2-2 | NA | TRBV19 | TRBD1 | CASRLQGEGTGELFF | TGTGCCAGTAGGCTACAGGGGGAAGGCACCGGGGAGCTGTTTTTT
TRBJ2-3 | NA | TRBV4-3 | TRBD2 | CASSQIAGGVLNTDTQYF | TGCGCCAGCAGCCAAATAGCGGGAGGCGTCCTTAACACAGATACGCAGTATTTT
TRBJ2-2 | NA | TRBV2 | TRBD1 | CASSAGQGGPGELFF | TGTGCCAGCAGTGCTGGACAGGGGGGGCCCGGGGAGCTGTTTTTT
TRBJ2-1 | NA | TRBV28 | NA | CASSLGGPNEQFF | TGTGCCAGCAGCCTTGGGGGCCCTAATGAGCAGTTCTTC
TRBJ1-2 | NA | TRBV13 | NA | CASSLEGSRDGYTF | TGTGCCAGCAGCTTAGAGGGCAGTAGGGATGGCTACACCTTC
TRBJ1-5 | NA | TRBV27 | TRBD1 | CASSLRTGNQPQHF | TGTGCCAGCAGTTTAAGGACAGGAAATCAGCCCCAGCATTTT
TRBJ1-1 | NA | TRBV29-1 | NA | CSVEGAGAEAFF | TGCAGCGTTGAAGGTGCTGGCGCTGAAGCTTTCTTT
TRBJ1-2 | NA | TRBV6-5 | NA | CASSYSSSQDYGYTF | TGTGCCAGCAGTTACTCCTCCAGTCAGGACTATGGCTACACCTTC
TRBJ2-2 | NA | TRBV21-1 | NA | CASTRGVSNTGELFF | TGTGCCAGCACTCGAGGCGTTTCGAACACCGGGGAGCTGTTTTTT
TRBJ1-2 | NA | TRBV5-4 | TRBD1 | CASSFQGAGGYTF | TGTGCCAGCAGCTTTCAGGGGGCAGGGGGCTACACCTTC
TRBJ2-2 | NA | TRBV4-1 | TRBD2 | CASSQFLAGDGELFF | TGCGCCAGCAGCCAGTTCCTAGCGGGGGACGGGGAGCTGTTTTTT
TRBJ1-1 | NA | TRBV28 | NA | CASSSRTNTEAFF | TGTGCCAGCAGTTCAAGGACGAACACTGAAGCTTTCTTT
TRBJ2-2 | few | TRBV6-1 | TRBD1 | CASTPGTANTGELFF | TGTGCCAGCACCCCCGGGACAGCGAACACCGGGGAGCTGTTTTTT
TRBJ2-7 | once | TRBV28 | TRBD2 | CASSSTLLAGGTLPYEQYF | TGTGCCAGCAGTTCCACCCTACTAGCGGGGGGAACCCTACCCTACGAGCAGTACTTC
TRBJ2-3 | NA | TRBV30 | NA | CAWEGSTDTQYF | TGTGCCTGGGAGGGCAGCACAGATACGCAGTATTTT
TRBJ2-2 | once | TRBV11-2 | NA | CASRPPERPNTGELFF | TGTGCCAGCAGGCCCCCAGAGAGACCTAACACCGGGGAGCTGTTTTTT
TRBJ2-5 | NA | TRBV27 | TRBD2 | CASSLIRTSGSQETQYF | TGTGCCAGCAGTTTAATCCGGACTAGCGGGAGCCAAGAGACCCAGTACTTC
TRBJ2-7 | NA | TRBV18 | NA | CASSLDSYEQYF | TGTGCCAGCTCGTTGGACAGTTACGAGCAGTACTTC
TRBJ2-7 | NA | TRBV2 | NA | CASSEVLGGELPLEQYF | TGTGCCAGCAGTGAAGTACTGGGGGGTGAACTACCACTTGAGCAGTACTTC
TRBJ2-1 | NA | TRBV13 | TRBD1 | CASSSSGTGWGNEQFF | TGTGCCAGCAGCTCCTCCGGGACAGGGTGGGGTAATGAGCAGTTCTTC
TRBJ2-7 | NA | TRBV4-1 | NA | CASSRGAYEQYF | TGCGCCAGCAGCCGAGGGGCCTACGAGCAGTACTTC
TRBJ2-3 | NA | TRBV11-2 | NA | CASSLGSGTDTQYF | TGTGCCAGCAGCTTAGGTAGCGGCACAGATACGCAGTATTTT
TRBJ1-2 | NA | TRBV28 | NA | CASSSILRWFYGYTF | TGTGCCAGCAGTTCAATCCTCCGGTGGTTCTATGGCTACACCTTC
TRBJ1-4 | NA | TRBV10-2 | TRBD1 | CASGTGKYEKLFF | TGCGCCAGCGGGACAGGGAAATATGAAAAACTGTTTTTT
TRBJ2-1 | NA | TRBV5-5 | NA | CASSLWPGTTEQFF | TGTGCCAGCAGCTTGTGGCCCGGTACAACTGAGCAGTTCTTC
TRBJ2-7 | NA | TRBV27 | NA | CASSFAGSYEQYF | TGTGCCAGCAGTTTCGCAGGTTCCTACGAGCAGTACTTC
TRBJ1-2 | NA | TRBV28 | NA | CASSLTGGDYGYTF | TGTGCCAGCAGTTTAACGGGGGGAGACTATGGCTACACCTTC
TRBJ2-7 | NA | TRBV7-9 | TRBD1 | CASSLAMETGTSYEQYF | TGTGCCAGCAGCTTAGCGATGGAGACAGGGACCTCCTACGAGCAGTACTTC
TRBJ2-5 | NA | TRBV6-1 | TRBD1 | CASSARQGWETQYF | TGTGCCAGCAGTGCTCGACAGGGGTGGGAGACCCAGTACTTC
TRBJ2-3 | NA | TRBV28 | NA | CASSGKVWTDTQYF | TGTGCCAGCTCAGGGAAGGTGTGGACAGATACGCAGTATTTT
TRBJ2-7 | NA | TRBV20-1 | NA | CSASVWYEQYF | TGCAGTGCCTCAGTATGGTACGAGCAGTACTTC
TRBJ1-1 | NA | TRBV5-5 | NA | CASSPGGLTEAFF | TGTGCCAGCAGCCCCGGCGGCTTGACTGAAGCTTTCTTT
TRBJ2-5 | NA | TRBV2 | NA | CASSDTGPGETQYF | TGTGCCAGCAGTGATACGGGACCGGGAGAGACCCAGTACTTC
TRBJ2-3 | NA | TRBV18 | NA | CASQGADTQYF | TGTGCCAGCCAGGGAGCAGATACGCAGTATTTT